This T cell receptor beta chain was obtained from a study of blood T cell repertoires in COVID-19. Study information: Acute and convalescent COVID-19 samples came from the United States, Italy and Spain. T cells, B-cell-depleted T cells, or PBMCs provided the cDNA or gDNA that served as material.

In the source study's methods: Amplification with reference gene primers provided the estimates of nucleated cell counts. Some clones are missing from TCRdb's copy, which holds only in-frame ones; the method was immunoSEQ multiplex PCR. V and J calls and clone size are those listed in that table; D and trimming were worked out from the DNA. The table lists 100,000 or so clones, around 84% of them singletons. V lost 3 bases to trimming and J lost 2 bases, with 9 bases between them. Germline lookup yields CDR1 SGDLS and CDR2 YYNGEE. CDR3 length: 14 residues. The receptor was isolated from a man between 65 and 85 years old with active or convalescent COVID-19. This rearrangement joins TRBV9 to TRBJ1-5; D remains unclear. Sample: peripheral blood. CDR3 amino acids: CASSEGLGNQPQHF. CDR3 bases: TGTGCCAGCAGCGAAGGACTCGGCAATCAGCCCCAGCATTTT.